These T cell receptor beta chains were read from a single sample in a study of CD8 T cells in ankylosing spondylitis. In TCRdb, the 5' RACE reads were re-called with MiXCR into one record per CDR3 protein. The sample has tens of thousands of distinct CDR3 sequences, 5.3% seen once. The source material was blood, either unsorted or a sorted T cell fraction (not recorded which). Receptor source: a male donor with ankylosing spondylitis or in good health (not recorded which). Both conserved end residues are part of each CDR3. A D gene is named only where the DNA matches it firmly. A clone size is listed for some rows: how often the clone was seen (once, few, many), or a class if it is expanded.

J gene,clone size,V gene,D gene,CDR3 protein,CDR3 DNA
TRBJ2-1,many,TRBV5-1,NA,CASSLTTQPNEQFF,TGCGCCAGCAGCTTGACCACACAACCGAATGAGCAGTTCTTC
TRBJ1-4,many,TRBV7-2,NA,CASGIRWGDEKLFF,TGTGCCAGTGGGATTAGGTGGGGTGATGAAAAACTGTTTTTT
TRBJ2-5,many,TRBV30,NA,CACTDSAQETQYF,TGTGCCTGTACCGACAGCGCCCAAGAGACCCAGTACTTC
TRBJ2-1,many,TRBV4-1,NA,CASSQDGGSFYNEQFF,TGCGCCAGCAGCCAAGACGGAGGGTCCTTTTACAATGAGCAGTTCTTC
TRBJ2-2,many,TRBV2,NA,CASIEGGGNTGELFF,TGTGCCAGCATCGAGGGGGGAGGAAACACCGGGGAGCTGTTTTTT
TRBJ2-3,many,TRBV7-2,TRBD2,CASSPLAGATTDTQYF,TGTGCCAGCAGCCCCCTAGCGGGGGCCACCACAGATACGCAGTATTTT
TRBJ2-2,many,TRBV20-1,TRBD2,CSARDARSLAGALNTGELFF,TGCAGTGCTAGAGATGCGAGGAGCCTAGCGGGGGCCTTGAACACCGGGGAGCTGTTTTTT
TRBJ2-1,many,TRBV5-1,TRBD1,CASSLPGTGGINEQFF,TGCGCCAGCAGCCTACCCGGGACAGGGGGCATAAATGAGCAGTTCTTC
TRBJ1-6,many,TRBV25-1,NA,CASSGASGDLNNSPLHF,TGTGCCAGCAGTGGGGCCTCAGGGGACCTCAATAATTCACCCCTCCACTTT
TRBJ2-3,many,TRBV6-1,TRBD1,CASSRQGASTDTQYF,TGTGCCAGCAGTCGACAGGGGGCAAGCACAGATACGCAGTATTTT
TRBJ1-2,many,TRBV20-1,TRBD1,CSAVRTGALGGYTF,TGCAGTGCTGTGAGGACAGGGGCCCTGGGGGGCTACACCTTC
TRBJ2-7,NA,TRBV28,NA,CASRAYGAYEQYF,TGTGCCAGCAGGGCTTACGGGGCCTACGAGCAGTACTTC
TRBJ2-7,many,TRBV20-1,NA,CSASSQVATYEQYF,TGCAGTGCTAGCTCCCAAGTGGCTACCTACGAGCAGTACTTC
TRBJ2-7,many,TRBV5-1,NA,CASSLTPDTSYEQYF,TGCGCCAGCAGCCTTACGCCGGACACTTCCTACGAGCAGTACTTC
TRBJ2-7,many,TRBV9,NA,CASSTGFGYEQYF,TGTGCCAGCAGCACAGGGTTTGGGTACGAGCAGTACTTC
TRBJ2-1,many,TRBV7-3,TRBD2,CASSRVAGAYNEQFF,TGTGCCAGCAGCCGTGTAGCGGGGGCCTACAATGAGCAGTTCTTC
TRBJ2-5,many,TRBV6-6,NA,CASSYSLETQYF,TGTGCCAGCAGTTACTCGTTGGAGACCCAGTACTTC
TRBJ2-2,many,TRBV5-3,NA,CARSPTGNTGELFF,TGTGCCAGATCTCCCACAGGAAACACCGGGGAGCTGTTTTTT
TRBJ2-7,many,TRBV5-1,TRBD1,CASSVSGTAYEQYF,TGCGCCAGCAGCGTGTCCGGGACAGCCTACGAGCAGTACTTC
TRBJ1-2,many,TRBV19,TRBD1,CASSTQGQGENYGYTF,TGTGCCAGTAGTACCCAGGGACAGGGAGAGAACTATGGCTACACCTTC
TRBJ2-7,many,TRBV7-9,NA,CASSSPLESTYEQYF,TGTGCCAGCAGCTCCCCACTAGAATCAACCTACGAGCAGTACTTC
TRBJ2-5,many,TRBV24-1,NA,CATSDSGRGQETQYF,TGTGCCACCAGTGATTCCGGTCGAGGGCAAGAGACCCAGTACTTC
TRBJ1-4,NA,TRBV5-1,NA,CASSPRRGGGEKLFF,TGCGCCAGCAGCCCCCGGAGGGGCGGCGGTGAAAAACTGTTTTTT
TRBJ2-1,many,TRBV20-1,TRBD2,CSATAGGLLNEQFF,TGCAGTGCTACGGCGGGGGGGCTTCTCAATGAGCAGTTCTTC
TRBJ2-1,many,TRBV10-2,TRBD2,CASSESKRGRKTYNEQFF,TGCGCCAGCAGTGAGTCTAAGCGGGGGCGCAAAACCTACAATGAGCAGTTCTTC
TRBJ2-1,NA,TRBV7-7,NA,CASSLDVYNEQFF,TGTGCCAGCAGCTTGGACGTCTACAATGAGCAGTTCTTC
TRBJ2-6,many,TRBV5-4,TRBD2,CASSVGLVLTFSGANVLTF,TGTGCCAGCAGCGTGGGACTAGTCCTTACATTCTCTGGGGCCAACGTCCTGACTTTC
TRBJ2-3,few,TRBV7-9,NA,CASSLPGQFSTDTQYF,TGTGCCAGCAGCCTACCTGGACAGTTTAGCACAGATACGCAGTATTTT
TRBJ1-2,NA,TRBV3-1,TRBD1,CAICLRGTGKTVGYGYTF,TGTGCCATCTGTTTGAGAGGGACAGGGAAGACTGTTGGCTATGGCTACACCTTC
TRBJ2-1,many,TRBV6-4,TRBD1,CASSDQGQAAYNEQFF,TGTGCCAGCAGTGACCAGGGACAGGCCGCTTACAATGAGCAGTTCTTC
TRBJ2-3,many,TRBV20-1,NA,CSARQGGYADTQYF,TGCAGTGCCCGACAGGGAGGATATGCAGATACGCAGTATTTT
TRBJ1-2,many,TRBV29-1,NA,CSVEGARGYTF,TGCAGCGTTGAAGGCGCTCGCGGCTACACCTTC
TRBJ1-5,many,TRBV27,TRBD1,CASSFLDRGGSNQPQHF,TGTGCCAGCAGTTTTCTAGACAGGGGGGGGTCAAATCAGCCCCAGCATTTT
TRBJ2-1,many,TRBV29-1,NA,CSVAAGNEQFF,TGCAGCGTTGCGGCAGGAAATGAGCAGTTCTTC
TRBJ2-1,many,TRBV4-3,NA,CASSQDRREQFF,TGCGCCAGCAGCCAAGATCGGCGAGAGCAGTTCTTC
TRBJ2-1,NA,TRBV11-3,TRBD1,CASSTGTGPISYNEQFF,TGTGCCAGCAGCACAGGGACAGGACCAATCTCCTACAATGAGCAGTTCTTC
TRBJ2-3,many,TRBV20-1,TRBD2,CSARDRFFSGGGWTDTQYF,TGCAGTGCTAGAGATCGGTTTTTTAGCGGGGGCGGATGGACAGATACGCAGTATTTT
TRBJ2-2,many,TRBV6-2/TRBV6-3,NA,CASSYAGELFF,TGTGCCAGCAGTTACGCCGGGGAGCTGTTTTTT